This T cell receptor (beta chain) was profiled in a study of shared clonotypes between healthy human individuals. Study-level points and caveats: Approximately 4.5% was the fraction of naive CD4 clonotypes found shared across four donors.

For this clone: What it recognizes is unknown.

CD8 cells regarded as naive lacked CD45RO, were positively chosen for CCR7, and omitted terminally differentiated effector memory CD45RA+ cells. How the authors handled the data: ImmunoSEQ supplied junction-only sequences lacking quality scores, so filtering was different. The repertoire was sequenced with immunoSEQ multiplex PCR; TCRdb's copy has only in-frame clones and lacks some. V and J calls and clone size are those listed in that table; D and trimming were worked out from the DNA. The table shows approximately 840,000 clones, with approximately 96% occurring only once. From germline, CDR1 is ENHRY and CDR2 SYGVKD. This CDR3 region has 12 residues. The J segment lost 6 bases and the V segment lost 8 bases, leaving 5 bases of the junction unmatched.

Sample: naive CD8+ T cells sorted from blood. The TCR comes from a man aged 25-45 years in good health. This chain joins TRBV10-3 and TRBJ2-3, with 7 bases identical to TRBD2. The CDR3 loop reads CAIAGEGDTQYF. Here the CDR3 DNA reads TGTGCCATCGCGGGAGAGGGGGATACGCAGTATTTT.